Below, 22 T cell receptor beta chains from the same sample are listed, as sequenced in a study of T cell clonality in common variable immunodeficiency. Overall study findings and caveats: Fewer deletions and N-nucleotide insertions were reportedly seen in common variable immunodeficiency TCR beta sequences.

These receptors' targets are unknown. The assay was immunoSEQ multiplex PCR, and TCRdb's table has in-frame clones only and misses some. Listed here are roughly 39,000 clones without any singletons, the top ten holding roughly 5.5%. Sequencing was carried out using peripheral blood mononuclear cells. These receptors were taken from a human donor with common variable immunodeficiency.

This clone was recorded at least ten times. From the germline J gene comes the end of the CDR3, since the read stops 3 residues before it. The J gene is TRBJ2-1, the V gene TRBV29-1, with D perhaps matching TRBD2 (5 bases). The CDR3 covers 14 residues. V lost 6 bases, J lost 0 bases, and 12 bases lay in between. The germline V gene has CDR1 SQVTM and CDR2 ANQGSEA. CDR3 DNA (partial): TGCAGCGTCTCGGGGAGCAGCTCCTACAATGAG. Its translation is CSVSGSSSYNE. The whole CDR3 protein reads CSVSGSSSYNEQFF.

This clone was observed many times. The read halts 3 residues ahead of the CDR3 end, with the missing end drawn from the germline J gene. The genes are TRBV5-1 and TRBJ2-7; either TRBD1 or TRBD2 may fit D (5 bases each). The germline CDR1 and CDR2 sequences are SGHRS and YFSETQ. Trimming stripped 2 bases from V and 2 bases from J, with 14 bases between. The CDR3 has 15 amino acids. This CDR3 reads CASSLGHEGPYEQYF. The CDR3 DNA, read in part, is TGCGCCAGCAGCTTAGGACACGAGGGGCCCTACGAG.

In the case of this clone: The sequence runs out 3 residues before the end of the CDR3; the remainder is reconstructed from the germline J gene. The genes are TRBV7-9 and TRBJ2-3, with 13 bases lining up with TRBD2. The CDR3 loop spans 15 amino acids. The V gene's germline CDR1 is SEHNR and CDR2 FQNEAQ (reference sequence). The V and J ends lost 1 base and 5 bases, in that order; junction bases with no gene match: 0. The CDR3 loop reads CASSLGLAGGDTQYF. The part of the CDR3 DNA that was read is TGTGCCAGCAGCTTAGGACTAGCGGGAGGAGATACG. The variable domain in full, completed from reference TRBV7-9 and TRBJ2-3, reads DTGVSQNPRHKITKRGQNVTFRCDPISEHNRLYWYRQTLGQGPEFLTYFQNEAQLEKSRLLSDRFSAERPKGSFSTLEIQRTEQGDSAMYLCASSLGLAGGDTQYFGPGTRLTVL.

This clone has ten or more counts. The CDR3 is CSARLPERTSGRIGGTYEQYF. Partial CDR3 DNA: TGCAGTGCTAGACTCCCTGAAAGGACTAGCGGGAGAATAGGGGGTACCTACGAG. The chain joins TRBV20-1 to TRBJ2-7; TRBD2 aligns across 13 bases. Coverage ceases 3 residues before the CDR3 finishes, and the germline J gene fills in the end. The CDR3 spans 21 residues. Germline-derived CDR1 and CDR2 are DFQATT and SNEGSKA (reference sequence). J was trimmed by 2 bases and V by 2 bases; bases with no gene match: 21.

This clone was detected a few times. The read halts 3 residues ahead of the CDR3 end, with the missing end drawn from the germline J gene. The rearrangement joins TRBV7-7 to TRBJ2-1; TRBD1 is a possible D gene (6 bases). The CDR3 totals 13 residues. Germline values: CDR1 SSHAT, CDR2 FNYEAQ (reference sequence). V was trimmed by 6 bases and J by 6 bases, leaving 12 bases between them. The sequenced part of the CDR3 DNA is TGTGCCAGCAGTACAGGGTCAGGCAATGAG. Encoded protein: CASSTGSGNE. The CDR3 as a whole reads CASSTGSGNEQFF.

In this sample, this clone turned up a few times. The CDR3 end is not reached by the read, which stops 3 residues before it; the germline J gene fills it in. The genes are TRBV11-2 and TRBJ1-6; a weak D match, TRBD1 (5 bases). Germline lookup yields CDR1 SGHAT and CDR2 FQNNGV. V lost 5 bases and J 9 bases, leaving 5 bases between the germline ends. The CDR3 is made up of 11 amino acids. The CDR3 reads CASSRGSPLHF. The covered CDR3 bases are TGTGCCAGCAGCAGGGGTTCACCC.

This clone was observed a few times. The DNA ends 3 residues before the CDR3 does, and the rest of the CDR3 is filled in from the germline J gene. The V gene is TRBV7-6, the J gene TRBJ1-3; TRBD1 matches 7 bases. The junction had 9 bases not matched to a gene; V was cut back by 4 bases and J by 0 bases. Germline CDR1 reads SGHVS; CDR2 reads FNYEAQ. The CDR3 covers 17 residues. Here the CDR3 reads CASSSGQESFSGNTIYF. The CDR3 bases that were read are TGTGCCAGCAGCTCCGGACAGGAGAGCTTCTCTGGAAACACC.

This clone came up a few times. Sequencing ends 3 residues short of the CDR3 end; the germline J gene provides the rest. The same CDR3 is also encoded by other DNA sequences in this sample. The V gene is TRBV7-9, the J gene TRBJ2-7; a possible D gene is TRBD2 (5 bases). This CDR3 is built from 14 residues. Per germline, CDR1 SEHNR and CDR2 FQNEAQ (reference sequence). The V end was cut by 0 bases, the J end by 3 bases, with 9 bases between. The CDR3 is CASSLAGSGYEQYF. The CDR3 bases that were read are TGTGCCAGCAGCTTAGCAGGGAGCGGCTACGAG.

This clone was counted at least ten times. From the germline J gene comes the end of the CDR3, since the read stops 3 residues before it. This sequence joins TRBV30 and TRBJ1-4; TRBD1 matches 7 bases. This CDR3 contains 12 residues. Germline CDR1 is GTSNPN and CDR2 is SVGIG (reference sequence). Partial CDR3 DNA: TGTGCCTGGAGTGTACAGGGGACCCCA. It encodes CAWSVQGTP. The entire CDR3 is CAWSVQGTPLFF.

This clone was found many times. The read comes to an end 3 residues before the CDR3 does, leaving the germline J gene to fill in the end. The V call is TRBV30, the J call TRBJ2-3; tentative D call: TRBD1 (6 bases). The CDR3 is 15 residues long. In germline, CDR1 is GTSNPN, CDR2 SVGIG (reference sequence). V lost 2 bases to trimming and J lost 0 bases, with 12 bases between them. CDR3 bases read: TGTGCCTGGAGTCCCGGGACATTTAGCACAGATACG. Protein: CAWSPGTFSTDT. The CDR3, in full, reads CAWSPGTFSTDTQYF.

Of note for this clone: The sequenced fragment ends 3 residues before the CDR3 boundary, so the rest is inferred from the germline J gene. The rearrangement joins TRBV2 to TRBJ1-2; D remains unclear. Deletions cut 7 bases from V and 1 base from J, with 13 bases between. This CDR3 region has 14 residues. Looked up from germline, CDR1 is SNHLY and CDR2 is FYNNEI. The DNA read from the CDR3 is TGTGCCAGCATAGTCAGTGAGGGTAACTATGGC. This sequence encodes CASIVSEGNYG. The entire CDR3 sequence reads CASIVSEGNYGYTF.

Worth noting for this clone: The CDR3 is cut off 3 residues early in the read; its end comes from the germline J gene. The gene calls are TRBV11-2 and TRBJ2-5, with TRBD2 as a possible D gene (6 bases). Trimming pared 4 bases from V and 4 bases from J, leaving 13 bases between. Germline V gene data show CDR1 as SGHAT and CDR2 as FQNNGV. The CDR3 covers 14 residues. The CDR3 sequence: CASSSSVFGETQYF. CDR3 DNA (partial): TGTGCCAGCAGCTCTAGCGTTTTCGGAGAGACC.

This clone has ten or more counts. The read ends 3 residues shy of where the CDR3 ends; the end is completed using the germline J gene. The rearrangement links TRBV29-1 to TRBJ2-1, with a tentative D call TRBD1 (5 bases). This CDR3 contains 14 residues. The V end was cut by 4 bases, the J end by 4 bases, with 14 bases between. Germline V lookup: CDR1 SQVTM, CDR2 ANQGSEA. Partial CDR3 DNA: TGCAGCGTTGCATTTGGGCAGGGATACAATGAG. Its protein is CSVAFGQGYNE. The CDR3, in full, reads CSVAFGQGYNEQFF.

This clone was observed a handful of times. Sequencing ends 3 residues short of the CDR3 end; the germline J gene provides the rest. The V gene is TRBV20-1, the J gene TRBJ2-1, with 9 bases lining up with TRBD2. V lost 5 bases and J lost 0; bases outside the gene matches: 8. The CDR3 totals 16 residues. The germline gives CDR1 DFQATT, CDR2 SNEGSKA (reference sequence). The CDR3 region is CSAYKREAGSYNEQFF. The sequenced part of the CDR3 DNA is TGCAGTGCTTATAAGCGGGAGGCGGGCTCCTACAATGAG.

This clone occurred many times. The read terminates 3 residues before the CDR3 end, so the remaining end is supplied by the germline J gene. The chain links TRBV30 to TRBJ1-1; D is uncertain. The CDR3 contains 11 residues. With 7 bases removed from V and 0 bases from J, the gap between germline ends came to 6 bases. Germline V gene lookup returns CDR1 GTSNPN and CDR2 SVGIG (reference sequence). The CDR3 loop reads CALTVNTEAFF. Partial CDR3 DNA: TGTGCCTTAACAGTGAACACTGAA.

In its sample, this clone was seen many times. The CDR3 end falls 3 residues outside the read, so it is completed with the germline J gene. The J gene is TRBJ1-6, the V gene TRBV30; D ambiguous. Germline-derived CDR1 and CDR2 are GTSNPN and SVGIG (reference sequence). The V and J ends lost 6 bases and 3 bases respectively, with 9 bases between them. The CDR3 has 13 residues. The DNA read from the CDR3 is TGTGCCTGTGGGCAGAGCTATAATTCACCC. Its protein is CACGQSYNSP. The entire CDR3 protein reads CACGQSYNSPLHF.

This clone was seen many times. Here the CDR3 reads CASSTGLANTGELFF. The CDR3 DNA, read in part, is TGTGCCAGCAGCACAGGACTAGCCAACACCGGGGAG. The chain is built from TRBV7-9 and TRBJ2-2; 8 nucleotides align to TRBD2. The read terminates 3 residues before the CDR3 end, so the remaining end is supplied by the germline J gene. Unmatched junction bases numbered 4, after V lost 5 bases and J lost 2 bases. Germline CDR1 SEHNR, CDR2 FQNEAQ (reference sequence). This CDR3 has 15 residues.

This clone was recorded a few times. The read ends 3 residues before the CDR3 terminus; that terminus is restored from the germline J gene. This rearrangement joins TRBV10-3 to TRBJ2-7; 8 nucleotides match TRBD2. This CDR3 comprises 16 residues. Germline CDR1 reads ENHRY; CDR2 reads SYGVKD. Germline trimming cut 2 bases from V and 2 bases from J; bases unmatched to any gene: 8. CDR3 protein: CAISEAERGKTYEQYF. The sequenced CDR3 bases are TGTGCCATCAGTGAGGCTGAGCGGGGGAAAACCTACGAG.

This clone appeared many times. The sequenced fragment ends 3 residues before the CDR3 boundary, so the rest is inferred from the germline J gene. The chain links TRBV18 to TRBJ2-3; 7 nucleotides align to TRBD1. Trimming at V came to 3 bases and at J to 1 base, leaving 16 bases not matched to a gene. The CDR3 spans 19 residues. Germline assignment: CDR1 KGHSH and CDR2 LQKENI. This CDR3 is CASSPPGQANKKGTDTQYF. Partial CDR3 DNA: TGTGCCAGCTCACCGCCTGGACAGGCTAATAAAAAAGGCACAGATACG. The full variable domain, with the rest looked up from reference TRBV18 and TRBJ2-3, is NAGVMQNPRHLVRRRGQEARLRCSPMKGHSHVYWYRQLPEEGLKFMVYLQKENIIDESGMPKERFSAEFPKEGPSILRIQQVVRGDSAAYFCASSPPGQANKKGTDTQYFGPGTRLTVL.

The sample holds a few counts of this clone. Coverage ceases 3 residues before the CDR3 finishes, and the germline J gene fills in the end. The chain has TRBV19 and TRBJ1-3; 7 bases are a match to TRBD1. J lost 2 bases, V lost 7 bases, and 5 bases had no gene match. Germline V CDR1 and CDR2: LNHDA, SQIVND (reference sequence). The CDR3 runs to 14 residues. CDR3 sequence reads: CASTTDRAGNTIYF. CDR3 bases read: TGTGCCAGTACCACCGACAGGGCTGGAAACACC.

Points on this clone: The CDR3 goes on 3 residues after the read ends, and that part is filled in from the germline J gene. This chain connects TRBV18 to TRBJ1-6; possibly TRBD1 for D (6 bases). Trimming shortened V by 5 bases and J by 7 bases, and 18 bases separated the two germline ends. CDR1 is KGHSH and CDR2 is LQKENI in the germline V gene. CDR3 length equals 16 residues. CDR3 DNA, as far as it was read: TGTGCCAGCTCAGGGAAGACAGGCCTTGAGAATTCACCC. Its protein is CASSGKTGLENSP. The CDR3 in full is CASSGKTGLENSPLHF.

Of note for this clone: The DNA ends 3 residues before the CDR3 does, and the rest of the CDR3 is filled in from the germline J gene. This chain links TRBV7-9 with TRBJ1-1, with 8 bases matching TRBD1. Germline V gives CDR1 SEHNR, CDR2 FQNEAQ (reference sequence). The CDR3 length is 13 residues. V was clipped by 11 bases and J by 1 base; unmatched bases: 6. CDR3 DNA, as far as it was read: TGTGCCGGGGGGGACAGGTCGAACACTGAA. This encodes CAGGDRSNTE. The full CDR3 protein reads CAGGDRSNTEAFF.